This TCR beta chain is drawn from a study of PD-L1 blockade in urothelial cancer. The wider study: Male sex and bladder-origin urothelial cancer were recorded for about 85% of the roughly 30 patients. Between 0 and 3 chemotherapy regimens preceded treatment for each patient.

Clones were read by immunoSEQ multiplex PCR, and TCRdb kept only the in-frame ones, dropping some. Among about 95,000 clones, about nine tenths were seen once, and the ten largest hold about 2%. This CDR3 is 15 amino acids long. The V and J ends lost 5 bases and 2 bases, in that order; junction bases with no gene match: 5. Germline loops: CDR1 SGHTA, CDR2 FQGNSA. Indicated time point: pretreatment peripheral blood. This TCR derives from a man aged 60 to 69 with urothelial cancer. J is TRBJ2-5 and V is TRBV7-2; 10 nucleotides match TRBD1. The sequencing here drew on PBMCs, taken around atezolizumab (anti-PD-L1) treatment. This chain's CDR3 is CASSIPDRGQETQYF. Here the CDR3 DNA reads TGTGCCAGCAGCATCCCGGACAGGGGGCAAGAGACCCAGTACTTC. Together with reference TRBV7-2 and TRBJ2-5, the CDR3 gives the full variable domain: GAGVSQSPSNKVTEKGKDVELRCDPISGHTALYWYRQSLGQGLEFLIYFQGNSAPDKSGLPSDRFSAERTGGSVSTLTIQRTQQEDSAVYLCASSIPDRGQETQYFGPGTRLLVL.